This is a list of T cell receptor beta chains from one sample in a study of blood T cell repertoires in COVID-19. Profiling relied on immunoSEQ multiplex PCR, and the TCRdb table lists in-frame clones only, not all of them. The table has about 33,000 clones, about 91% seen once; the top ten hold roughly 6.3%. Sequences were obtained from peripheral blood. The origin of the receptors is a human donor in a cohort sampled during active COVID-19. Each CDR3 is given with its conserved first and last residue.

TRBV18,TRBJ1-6,CASSPIVWQGGNSPLHF
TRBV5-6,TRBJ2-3,CASSLGTSTDTQYF
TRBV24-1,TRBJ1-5,CATDWEGPSNQPQHF
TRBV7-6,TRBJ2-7,CASSLEQLAGGPPYEQYF
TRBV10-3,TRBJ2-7,CAISLSGREIKQYF
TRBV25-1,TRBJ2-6,CASETGAGANVLTF
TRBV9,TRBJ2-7,CASSVDQGASYEQYF
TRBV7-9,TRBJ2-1,CASSFRAGVLTSSYNEQFF
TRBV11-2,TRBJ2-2,CASRLGGTHSGELFF
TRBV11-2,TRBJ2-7,CASSLSRTYEQYF
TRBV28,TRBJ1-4,CASSLGVANEKLFF
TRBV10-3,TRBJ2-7,CAISESILRTGTSYEQYF
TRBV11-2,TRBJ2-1,CASSLSVTSYNEQFF
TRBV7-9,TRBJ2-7,CASSWSGGGSYEQYF
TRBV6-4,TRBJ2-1,CASSDPPRGVDEQFF
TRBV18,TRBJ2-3,CASPGRHTDTQYF
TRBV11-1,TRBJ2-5,CASSANSGGLGTQYF
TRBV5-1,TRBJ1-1,CASSFTGMNTEAFF
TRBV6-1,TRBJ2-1,CASSEAKWSLSYNEQFF
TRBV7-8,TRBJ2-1,CASSAQGLGGKIEQFF
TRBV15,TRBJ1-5,CATSRDPRDLSNQPQHF
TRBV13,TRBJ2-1,CASSLGGDNEQFF
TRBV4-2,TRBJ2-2,CASSPTSGEFTGELFF
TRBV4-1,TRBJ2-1,CASSQDLGGLAEQFF
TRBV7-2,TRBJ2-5,CASSFYRTQETQYF
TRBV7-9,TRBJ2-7,CASSLGRGRSSYEQYF
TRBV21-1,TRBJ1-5,CASSRRQGGGQPQHF
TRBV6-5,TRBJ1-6,CASIGGGYNSPLHF
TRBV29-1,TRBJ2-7,CSVVGGGQGFNEQYF
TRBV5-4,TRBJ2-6,CASSPPGGSGANVLTF
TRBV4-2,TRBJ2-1,CASSQDWNLASGYEQFF
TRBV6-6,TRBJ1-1,CASSFKGENTEAFF
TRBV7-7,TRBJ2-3,CASSSSGTDTQYF
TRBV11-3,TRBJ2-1,CASSLRSGIGEQFF
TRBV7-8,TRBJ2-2,CASSLAAQLIGELFF
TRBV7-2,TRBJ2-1,CASSLSQGSYNEQFF
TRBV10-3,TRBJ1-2,CATPGQTGNYGYTF
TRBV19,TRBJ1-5,CASSIWSEPAQPQHF
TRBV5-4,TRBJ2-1,CASSRISGGAYNEQFF
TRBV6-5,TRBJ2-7,CASSYSLGPVREQYF
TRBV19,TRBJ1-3,CASRPDRSPGNTIYF
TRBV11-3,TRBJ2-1,CASSLRGTGGNEQFF
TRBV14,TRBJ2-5,CASSQGFLQEGETQYF
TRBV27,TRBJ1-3,CASSFQGLGNTIYF
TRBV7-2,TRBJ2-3,CASSRHGSDTQYF
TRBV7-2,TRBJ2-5,CASSLGSGETQYF
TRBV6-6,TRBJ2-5,CASSLRTGRETQYF
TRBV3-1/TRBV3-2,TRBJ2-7,CASSQTRTGPSF
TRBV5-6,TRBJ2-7,CASSLRRWGAYEQYF
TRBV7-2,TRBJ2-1,CASSPFYNEQFF